The text below deals with one T cell receptor beta chain. The data were taken from a study of OX40 agonist ivuxolimab in advanced cancers. At the level of the study: Among those treated, three patients had partial responses, one with hepatocellular carcinoma and two with cutaneous melanoma.

TCRdb's table, derived via immunoSEQ multiplex PCR, lists solely in-frame clones and lacks some. The sample carries around 100,000 clones, just over 90% recorded once. Trimming removed 7 bases from V and 7 bases from J; junction bases left unmatched: 12. The CDR3 has 14 residues. Germline V gene lookup returns CDR1 MNHEY and CDR2 SVGAGI. The material was CD4+ or CD8+ T cells sorted from blood, obtained in a trial of the OX40 agonist ivuxolimab. The chain links TRBV6-5 to TRBJ2-7; 8 bases are a match to TRBD2. The clonotype comes from an adult with an advanced solid tumor such as melanoma, head and neck, liver or kidney cancer. The CDR3 DNA is TGTGCCAGCACCCCTTCCGGGGGGGCCGTGGAGCAGTACTTC. Its protein product is CASTPSGGAVEQYF.